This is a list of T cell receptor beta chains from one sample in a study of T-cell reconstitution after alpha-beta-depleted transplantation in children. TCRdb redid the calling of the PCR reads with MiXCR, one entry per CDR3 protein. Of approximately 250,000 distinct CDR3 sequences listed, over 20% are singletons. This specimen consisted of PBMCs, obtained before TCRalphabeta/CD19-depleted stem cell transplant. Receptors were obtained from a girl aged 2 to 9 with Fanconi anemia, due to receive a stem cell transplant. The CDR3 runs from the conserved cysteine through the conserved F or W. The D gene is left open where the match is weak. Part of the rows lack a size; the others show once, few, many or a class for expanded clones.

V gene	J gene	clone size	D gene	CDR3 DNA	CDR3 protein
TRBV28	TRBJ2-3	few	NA	TGTGCCAGCAGTATGTTTAACTACACAGATACGCAGTATTTT	CASSMFNYTDTQYF
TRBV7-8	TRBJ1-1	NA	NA	TGTGCCAGCAGCTCAATGGCCCACAGGGACACTGAAGCTTTCTTT	CASSSMAHRDTEAFF
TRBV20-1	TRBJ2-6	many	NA	TGCAGTGCTAGAGATAGGGGGGGTACCGGGGCCAACGTCCTGACTTTC	CSARDRGGTGANVLTF
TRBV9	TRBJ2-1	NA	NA	TGTGCCAGCAGCGTAGCGTCCCACAGCCTCTACAATGAGCAGTTCTTC	CASSVASHSLYNEQFF
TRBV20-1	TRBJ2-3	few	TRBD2	TGCAGTGCTAGGGGACTAGCGGGCACAGATACGCAGTATTTT	CSARGLAGTDTQYF
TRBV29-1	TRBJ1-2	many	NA	TGCAGCGTTGACAAACAGGGATCCGGCTACACCTTC	CSVDKQGSGYTF
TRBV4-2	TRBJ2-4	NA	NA	TGTGCCAGCAGCCAAGATCGAGGGACTTCGGTGGGAAACATTCAGTACTTC	CASSQDRGTSVGNIQYF
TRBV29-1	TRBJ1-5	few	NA	TGCAGCGTTGAAGTCCGGGACACCAGCAATCAGCCCCAGCATTTT	CSVEVRDTSNQPQHF
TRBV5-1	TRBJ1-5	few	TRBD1	TGCGCCAGCAGCTTGGTACAGGGGGGCCAGCCCCAGCATTTT	CASSLVQGGQPQHF
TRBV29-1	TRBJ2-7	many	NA	TGCAGCGTTGCTTCAACAGTGGACTACGAGCAGTACTTC	CSVASTVDYEQYF
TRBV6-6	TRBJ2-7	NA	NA	TGTGCCAGCAGTTACGGTCCTCACGAGCAGTACTTC	CASSYGPHEQYF
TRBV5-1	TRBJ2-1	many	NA	TGCGCCAGCAGCTCCCGAGGGGCGGGAAGCCCGTACAATGAGCAGTTCTTC	CASSSRGAGSPYNEQFF
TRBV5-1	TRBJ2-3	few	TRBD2	TGCGCCAGCAGCTTTAGACTAGCGGAAACAGATACGCAGTATTTT	CASSFRLAETDTQYF
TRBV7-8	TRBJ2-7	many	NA	TGTGCCAGCAGCTTACTTGGCGGAAAGTACGAGCAGTACTTC	CASSLLGGKYEQYF
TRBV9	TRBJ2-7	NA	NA	TGTGCCAGCAGCCCTCGGGACATTTCCTCCTACGAGCAGTACTTC	CASSPRDISSYEQYF
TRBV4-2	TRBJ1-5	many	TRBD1	TGTGCCAGCAGCCAAGGGGGGACAGGGGCGTTAAATCAGCCCCAGCATTTT	CASSQGGTGALNQPQHF
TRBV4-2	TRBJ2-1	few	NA	TGTGCCAGCAGCCAAGATCATGGGATGGGTGAGCAGTTCTTC	CASSQDHGMGEQFF
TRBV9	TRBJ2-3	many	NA	TGTGCCAGCAGCGTAGGGGGAGGACCCACAGATACGCAGTATTTT	CASSVGGGPTDTQYF
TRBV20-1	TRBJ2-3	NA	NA	TGCAGTGCTAGAGAACCCGGCCAGGGGCTAGATACGCAGTATTTT	CSAREPGQGLDTQYF
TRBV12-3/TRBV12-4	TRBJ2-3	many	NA	TGTGCCAGCAGTTTACCCAGGGGAGTTGGCCCAGATACGCAGTATTTT	CASSLPRGVGPDTQYF
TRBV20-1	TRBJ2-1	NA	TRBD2	TGCAGTGCTTTACCCCTTAGCGGGGACCTTTTATACAATGAGCAGTTCTTC	CSALPLSGDLLYNEQFF
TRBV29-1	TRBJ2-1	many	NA	TGCAGCGTTGCGCCCCCGGTCTACAATGAGCAGTTCTTC	CSVAPPVYNEQFF
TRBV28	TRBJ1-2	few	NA	TGTGCCAGCAGTAATTCCCTTATTGCCTATGGCTACACCTTC	CASSNSLIAYGYTF
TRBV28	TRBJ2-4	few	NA	TGTGCCAGCAGTCCTCGGCAAGAAGTAGCCAAAAACATTCAGTACTTC	CASSPRQEVAKNIQYF
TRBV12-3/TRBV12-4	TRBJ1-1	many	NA	TGTGCCAGCAGTTTAAACCCGAACACTGAAGCTTTCTTT	CASSLNPNTEAFF
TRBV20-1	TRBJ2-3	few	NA	TGCAGTGCAAACGCGCCCGACATTAGCACAGATACGCAGTATTTT	CSANAPDISTDTQYF